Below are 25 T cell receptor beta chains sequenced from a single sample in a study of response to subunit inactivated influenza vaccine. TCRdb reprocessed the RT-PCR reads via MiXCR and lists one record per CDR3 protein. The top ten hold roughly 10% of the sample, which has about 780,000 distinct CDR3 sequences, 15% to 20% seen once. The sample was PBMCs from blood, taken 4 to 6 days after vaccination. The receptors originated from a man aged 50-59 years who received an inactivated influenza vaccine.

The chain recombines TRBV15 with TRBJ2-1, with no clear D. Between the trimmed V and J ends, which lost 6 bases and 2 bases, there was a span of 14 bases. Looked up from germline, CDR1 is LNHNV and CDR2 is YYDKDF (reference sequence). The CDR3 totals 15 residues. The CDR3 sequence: CATRDTTPPYNEQFF. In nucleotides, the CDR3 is TGTGCCACCAGAGACACCACCCCCCCCTACAATGAGCAGTTCTTC.

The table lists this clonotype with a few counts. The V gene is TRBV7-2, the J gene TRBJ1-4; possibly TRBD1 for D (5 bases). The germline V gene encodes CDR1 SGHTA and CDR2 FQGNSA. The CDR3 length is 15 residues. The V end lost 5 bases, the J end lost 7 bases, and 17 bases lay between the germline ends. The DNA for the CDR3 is TGTGCCAGCAGCCAACTACCGGGACCCTTTGAAAAACTGTTTTTT. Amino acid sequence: CASSQLPGPFEKLFF.

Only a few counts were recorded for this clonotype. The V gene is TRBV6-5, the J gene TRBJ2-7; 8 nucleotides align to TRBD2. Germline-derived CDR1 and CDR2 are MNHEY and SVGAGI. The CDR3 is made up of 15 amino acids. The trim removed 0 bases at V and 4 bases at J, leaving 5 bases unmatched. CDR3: CASSYSRGGQYEQYF. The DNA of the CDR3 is TGTGCCAGCAGTTACTCCCGGGGGGGCCAGTACGAGCAGTACTTC.

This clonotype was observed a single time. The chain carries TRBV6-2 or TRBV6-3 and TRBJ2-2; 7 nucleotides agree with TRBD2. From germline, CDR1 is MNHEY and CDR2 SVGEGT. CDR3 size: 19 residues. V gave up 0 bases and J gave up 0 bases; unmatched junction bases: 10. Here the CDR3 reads CASSYSDFSGYTNTGELFF. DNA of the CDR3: TGTGCCAGCAGTTACTCGGACTTTAGCGGGTATACGAACACCGGGGAGCTGTTTTTT.

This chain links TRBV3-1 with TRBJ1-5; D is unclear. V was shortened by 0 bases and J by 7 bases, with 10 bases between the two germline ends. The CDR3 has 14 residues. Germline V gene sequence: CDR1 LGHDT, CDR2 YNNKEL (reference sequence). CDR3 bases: TGTGCCAGCAGCCAAGATTTAGCTGGACAGCCCCAGCATTTT. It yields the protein CASSQDLAGQPQHF.

The CDR3 loop is CSARVVAGTSSETQYF. In nucleotides, the CDR3 is TGCAGTGCTAGAGTGGTAGCGGGGACGTCATCGGAGACCCAGTACTTC. This chain uses TRBV20-1 with TRBJ2-5; 8 nucleotides match TRBD2. CDR1 is DFQATT, CDR2 SNEGSKA, per germline (reference sequence). V was pared by 1 base and J by 5 bases, with 12 bases of the junction left unmatched. CDR3 length: 16 residues.

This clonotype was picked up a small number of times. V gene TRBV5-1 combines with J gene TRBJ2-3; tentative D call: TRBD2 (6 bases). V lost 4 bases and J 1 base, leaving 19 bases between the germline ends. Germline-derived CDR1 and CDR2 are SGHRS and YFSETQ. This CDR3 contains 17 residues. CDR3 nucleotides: TGCGCCAGCAGCGTCGTGTCTAATTGGGGGGGCACAGATACGCAGTATTTT. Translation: CASSVVSNWGGTDTQYF.

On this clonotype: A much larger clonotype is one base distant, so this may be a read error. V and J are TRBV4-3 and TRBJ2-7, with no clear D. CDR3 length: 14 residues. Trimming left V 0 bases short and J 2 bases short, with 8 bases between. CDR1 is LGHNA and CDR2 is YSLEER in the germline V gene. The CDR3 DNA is TGCGCCAGCAGCCAAGACGGCTGGGCCTACGAGCAGTACTTC. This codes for CASSQDGWAYEQYF.

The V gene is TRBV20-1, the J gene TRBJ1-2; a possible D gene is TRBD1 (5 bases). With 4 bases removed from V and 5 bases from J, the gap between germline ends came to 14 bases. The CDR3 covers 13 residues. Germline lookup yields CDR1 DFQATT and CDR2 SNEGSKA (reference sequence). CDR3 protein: CSANRGRKYGYTF. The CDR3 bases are TGCAGTGCTAACCGGGGACGGAAGTATGGCTACACCTTC.

CDR3 DNA: TGTGCCAGTAGTATACGGGGCACAGATACGCAGTATTTT. This codes for CASSIRGTDTQYF. The chain is built from TRBV19 and TRBJ2-3, with D uncertain. CDR1 and CDR2 (germline): LNHDA, SQIVND (reference sequence). V shed 2 bases and J shed 1 base, with 4 bases lying between them. The length of the CDR3 is 13 residues. The complete variable domain, with remaining parts taken from reference TRBV19 and TRBJ2-3, reads DGGITQSPKYLFRKEGQNVTLSCEQNLNHDAMYWYRQDPGQGLRLIYYSQIVNDFQKGDIAEGYSVSREKKESFPLTVTSAQKNPTAFYLCASSIRGTDTQYFGPGTRLTVL.

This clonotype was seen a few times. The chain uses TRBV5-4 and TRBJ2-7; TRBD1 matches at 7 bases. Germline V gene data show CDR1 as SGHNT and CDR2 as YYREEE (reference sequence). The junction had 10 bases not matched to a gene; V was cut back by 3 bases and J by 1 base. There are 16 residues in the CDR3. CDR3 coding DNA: TGTGCCAGCAGCTATTCACAGGGGTCTAAATCCTACGAGCAGTACTTC. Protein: CASSYSQGSKSYEQYF.

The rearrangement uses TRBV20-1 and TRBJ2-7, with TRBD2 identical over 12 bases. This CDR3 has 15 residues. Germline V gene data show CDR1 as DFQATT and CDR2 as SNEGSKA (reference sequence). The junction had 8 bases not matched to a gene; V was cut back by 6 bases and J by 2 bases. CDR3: CSANGLAGSTYEQYF. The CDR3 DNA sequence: TGCAGTGCCAACGGACTAGCGGGGTCAACCTACGAGCAGTACTTC.

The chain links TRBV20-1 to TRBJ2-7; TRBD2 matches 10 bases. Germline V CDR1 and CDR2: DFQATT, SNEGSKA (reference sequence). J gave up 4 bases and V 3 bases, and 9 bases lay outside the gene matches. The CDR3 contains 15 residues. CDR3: CSASSASGSGYEQYF. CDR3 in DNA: TGCAGTGCTAGCTCGGCTAGCGGGAGTGGGTACGAGCAGTACTTC.

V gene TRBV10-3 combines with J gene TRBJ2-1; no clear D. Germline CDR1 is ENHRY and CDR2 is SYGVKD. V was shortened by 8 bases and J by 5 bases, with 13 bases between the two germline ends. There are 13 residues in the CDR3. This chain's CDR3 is CAIPEGPNNEQFF. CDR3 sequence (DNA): TGTGCCATCCCCGAAGGCCCTAACAATGAGCAGTTCTTC.

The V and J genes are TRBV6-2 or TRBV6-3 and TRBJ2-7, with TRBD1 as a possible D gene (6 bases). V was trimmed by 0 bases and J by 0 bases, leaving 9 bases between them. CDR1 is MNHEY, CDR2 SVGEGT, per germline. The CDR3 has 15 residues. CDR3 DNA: TGTGCCAGCAGTTACTCTTGGACAGTCTCCTACGAGCAGTACTTC. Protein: CASSYSWTVSYEQYF.

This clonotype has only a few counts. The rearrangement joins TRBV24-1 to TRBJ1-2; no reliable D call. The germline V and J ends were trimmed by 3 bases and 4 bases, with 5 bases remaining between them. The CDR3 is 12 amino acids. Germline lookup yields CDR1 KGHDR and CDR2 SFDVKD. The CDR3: CATSDPIYGYTF. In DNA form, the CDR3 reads TGTGCCACCAGTGATCCTATCTATGGCTACACCTTC.

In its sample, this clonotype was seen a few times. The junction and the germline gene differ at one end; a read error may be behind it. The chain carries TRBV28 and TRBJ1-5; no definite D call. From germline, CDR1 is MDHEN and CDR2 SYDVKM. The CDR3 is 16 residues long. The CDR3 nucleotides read TGTGCCAGCAGTCTCCTTCGGGGTCCTGAGGGTCAGGCCCAGCATTTT. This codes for CASSLLRGPEGQAQHF.

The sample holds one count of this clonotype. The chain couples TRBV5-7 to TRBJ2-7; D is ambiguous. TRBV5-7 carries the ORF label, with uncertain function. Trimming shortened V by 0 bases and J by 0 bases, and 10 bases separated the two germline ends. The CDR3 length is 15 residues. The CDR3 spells CASSLGQDPSYEQYF. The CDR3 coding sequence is TGTGCCAGCAGCTTGGGTCAGGATCCCTCCTACGAGCAGTACTTC.

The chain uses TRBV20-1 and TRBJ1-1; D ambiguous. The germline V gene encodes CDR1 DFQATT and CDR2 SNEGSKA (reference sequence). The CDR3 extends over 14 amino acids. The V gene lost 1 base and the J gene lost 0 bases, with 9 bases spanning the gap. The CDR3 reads CSARVGQMNTEAFF. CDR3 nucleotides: TGCAGTGCTAGAGTTGGGCAGATGAACACTGAAGCTTTCTTT.

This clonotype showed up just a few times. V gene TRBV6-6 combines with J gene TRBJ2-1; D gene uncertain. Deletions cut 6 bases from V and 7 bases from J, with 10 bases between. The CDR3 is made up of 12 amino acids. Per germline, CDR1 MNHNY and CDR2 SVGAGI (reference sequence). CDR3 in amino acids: CASRSTTNEQFF. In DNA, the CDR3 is TGTGCCAGCAGATCCACTACAAATGAGCAGTTCTTC.

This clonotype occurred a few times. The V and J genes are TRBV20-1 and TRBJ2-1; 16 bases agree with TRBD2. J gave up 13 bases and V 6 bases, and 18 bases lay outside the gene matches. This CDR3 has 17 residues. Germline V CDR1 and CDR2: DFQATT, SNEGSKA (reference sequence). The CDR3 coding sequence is TGCAGTGCCGAGGGATTGGGACTAGCGGGAGGGATACGCAACCAGTTCTTC. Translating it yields CSAEGLGLAGGIRNQFF.

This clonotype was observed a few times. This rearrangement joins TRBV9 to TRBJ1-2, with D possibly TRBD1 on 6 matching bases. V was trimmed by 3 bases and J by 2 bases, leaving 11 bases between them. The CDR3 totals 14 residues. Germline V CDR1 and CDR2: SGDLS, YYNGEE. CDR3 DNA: TGTGCCAGCAGCGCCAACAGGGACAACTATGGCTACACCTTC. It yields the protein CASSANRDNYGYTF.

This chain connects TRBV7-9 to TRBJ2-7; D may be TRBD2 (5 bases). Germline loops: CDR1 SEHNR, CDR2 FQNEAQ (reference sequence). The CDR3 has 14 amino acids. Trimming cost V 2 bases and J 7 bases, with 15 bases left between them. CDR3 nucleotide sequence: TGTGCCAGCAGCTTACCGGACGCCGGGGTGGAGCAGTACTTC. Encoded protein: CASSLPDAGVEQYF.

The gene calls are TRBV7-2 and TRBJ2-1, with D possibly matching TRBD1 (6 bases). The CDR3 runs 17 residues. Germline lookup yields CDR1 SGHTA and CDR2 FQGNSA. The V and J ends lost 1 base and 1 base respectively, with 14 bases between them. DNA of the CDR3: TGTGCCAGCAGCTTAGGCCAGGGGTCAGGTTCCTACAATGAGCAGTTCTTC. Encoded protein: CASSLGQGSGSYNEQFF.

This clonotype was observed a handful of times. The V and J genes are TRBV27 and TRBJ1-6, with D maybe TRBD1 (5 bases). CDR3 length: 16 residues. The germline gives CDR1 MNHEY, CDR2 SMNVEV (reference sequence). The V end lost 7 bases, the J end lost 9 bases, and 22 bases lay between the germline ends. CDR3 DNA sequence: TGTGCCAGCACCCCCGAGGGCACTGGGGGGGGTTCACCCCTCCACTTT. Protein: CASTPEGTGGGSPLHF.